This T cell receptor (beta chain) is drawn from a study of blood T cell repertoires in COVID-19. The germline V and J ends were trimmed by 1 base and 12 bases, with 16 bases remaining between them. Germline V lookup: CDR1 LNHNV, CDR2 YYDKDF (reference sequence). The CDR3 has 15 amino acids. In the original workflow: Amplifying reference gene primers gave estimates of nucleated cell counts. Repertoires were generated with immunoSEQ multiplex PCR, while TCRdb's copy carries only in-frame clones and drops some. From that table come the V and J calls and clone size; the DNA was used to work out D and trimming. The sample includes fewer than 250,000 clones, nearly 90% of them seen just once.

This TCR was sampled from a man aged 30 to 45 who had recovered from COVID-19. This chain uses TRBV15 with TRBJ1-6; no reliable D call. The sequenced material came from PBMCs or T cells enriched from blood (not recorded which). The DNA of the CDR3 is TGTGCCACCAGCAGAGTACCGGCCCAGGAAGGACCCCTCCACTTT. This translates into CATSRVPAQEGPLHF.